This TCR beta chain emerged from a study of identical twins. Regarding the study as a whole: Twin-shared out-of-frame alpha sequences were enriched for low generation probability. For monozygotic twins, models underestimated out-of-frame TCR alpha sharing.

Every donor was a healthy Caucasian. To note about this clonotype: Its antigen is not known.

Germline V gives CDR1 MGHRA, CDR2 YSYEKL. The CDR3 length is 18 residues. V lost 7 bases and J 2 bases, leaving 26 bases between the germline ends. It was template switching that added a universal primer site, and there were unique molecular identifiers on the cDNA. TCRdb reprocessed the 5' RACE reads with MiXCR, giving one entry per CDR3 protein. The data hold roughly 710,000 distinct CDR3 sequences, with around 6% observed a single time. The rearrangement joins TRBV4-1 to TRBJ1-1, with TRBD1 as a possible D gene (6 bases). The sequence was obtained from a man in his late teens or twenties in good health. Sequencing used naive T cells sorted from blood. The CDR3 region is CASTPGVLQGQGNTEAFF. CDR3 sequence (DNA): TGCGCCAGCACGCCCGGGGTATTACAGGGTCAAGGCAACACTGAAGCTTTCTTT.